This T cell receptor beta chain was identified during a study of PD-1 blockade in classical Hodgkin lymphoma. Study outcomes and limitations: Before treatment, complete responders showed about the same diversity as newly diagnosed patients. CD8+ TCR diversity did not rise significantly by C4D1, unlike CD4+.

Sequencing was performed with immunoSEQ multiplex PCR; in TCRdb, only in-frame clones are kept and a portion is missing. The sample lists 35,000 to 40,000 clones, roughly 88% occurring once. Notes on this clone: Its antigen is unknown.

This CDR3 has 12 amino acids. Trimming left V 3 bases short and J 6 bases short, with 6 bases between. Germline V CDR1 and CDR2: WNHNN, SYGVQD (reference sequence). Following autologous stem cell transplantation, relapse occurred in every patient, and exposure to brentuximab vedotin varied. The clonotype comes from a human donor with classical Hodgkin lymphoma. Here the sequenced sample was peripheral blood mononuclear cells (PBMCs), taken before the second cycle of nivolumab. This chain links TRBV10-1 with TRBJ2-1; D call uncertain. In DNA, the CDR3 is TGCGCCAGCAGTGACGGGTCCAATGAGCAGTTCTTC. Its protein is CASSDGSNEQFF.